The 15 T cell receptor beta chains listed next were all sequenced from one sample in a study of cytotoxic CD8 clonotypes in ibrutinib-treated CLL. Clones were sequenced by immunoSEQ multiplex PCR, and TCRdb holds only the in-frame ones, with some missing. The data contain roughly 220,000 clones, more than 75% of them singletons. The material was PBMCs, obtained after 12 months of ibrutinib treatment. Every receptor here comes from a human donor with chronic lymphocytic leukemia.

This clone showed up just once. The chain has TRBV27 and TRBJ2-7, with a tentative D call TRBD2 (5 bases). The V gene lost 6 bases and the J gene lost 3 bases, with 21 bases spanning the gap. CDR1 is MNHEY and CDR2 is SMNVEV in the germline V gene (reference sequence). The CDR3 consists of 16 residues. The CDR3 region has the DNA TGTGCCAGCAGCCCCTCCCCCGGACTTACTCTCTACGAGCAGTACTTC. This gives the protein CASSPSPGLTLYEQYF.

The chain recombines TRBV5-1 with TRBJ1-1; tentatively, D is TRBD1 (6 bases). The V gene's germline CDR1 is SGHRS and CDR2 YFSETQ. Trimming pared 4 bases from V and 1 base from J, leaving 8 bases between. This CDR3 contains 13 residues. The CDR3 is CASSARGNTEAFF. DNA of the CDR3: TGCGCCAGCAGCGCCAGGGGGAACACTGAAGCTTTCTTT.

The gene calls are TRBV7-3 and TRBJ2-5; D perhaps matches TRBD1 (5 bases). The CDR3 extends over 13 amino acids. Trimming pared 2 bases from V and 4 bases from J, leaving 8 bases between. Per germline, CDR1 SGHTA and CDR2 FQGTGA. The CDR3 bases are TGTGCCAGCAGCTTACAAGGGGCAGAGACCCAGTACTTC. Its protein product is CASSLQGAETQYF.

This clone turned up a few times. The chain uses TRBV9 and TRBJ1-2; D is uncertain. The ends were cut back, 0 bases at V and 3 bases at J, with 3 bases in the middle. The CDR3 length is 12 residues. CDR1 is SGDLS and CDR2 is YYNGEE in the germline V gene. The CDR3 here is CASSVGHYGYTF. The CDR3 nucleotides read TGTGCCAGCAGCGTAGGGCACTATGGCTACACCTTC.

V and J are TRBV4-1 and TRBJ1-2, with D unresolved. Germline CDR1 MGHRA, CDR2 YSYEKL. The ends were cut back, 0 bases at V and 4 bases at J, with 3 bases in the middle. The CDR3 has 12 amino acids. In DNA, the CDR3 is TGCGCCAGCAGCCAAGATTCCTATGGCTACACCTTC. As protein: CASSQDSYGYTF.

The chain is built from TRBV10-3 and TRBJ2-5, with 10 bases lining up with TRBD1. The junction had 1 base not matched to a gene; V was cut back by 5 bases and J by 4 bases. The CDR3 sequence is 13 residues long. Looked up from germline, CDR1 is ENHRY and CDR2 is SYGVKD. The CDR3 sequence: CAISRDRGETQYF. The CDR3 DNA reads as TGTGCCATCAGTAGGGACAGGGGAGAGACCCAGTACTTC.

The CDR3 loop is CASSVDRAGTEAFF. The CDR3 DNA reads as TGCGCCAGCAGCGTGGACAGGGCTGGCACTGAAGCTTTCTTT. V and J are TRBV5-1 and TRBJ1-1, with 8 bases aligning to TRBD1. The CDR3 covers 14 residues. Per germline, CDR1 SGHRS and CDR2 YFSETQ. With 4 bases clipped from V and 4 bases from J, the junction kept 6 bases outside the gene matches.

This clone was seen a few times. The V and J genes are TRBV25-1 and TRBJ2-2, with 11 nucleotides matching TRBD2. Germline V lookup: CDR1 MGHDK, CDR2 SYGVNS. Germline trimming cut 6 bases from V and 7 bases from J; bases unmatched to any gene: 10. This CDR3 contains 16 residues. The CDR3 spells CASSPTSGSIGGELFF. DNA of the CDR3: TGTGCCAGCAGCCCAACTAGCGGGAGTATCGGCGGGGAGCTGTTTTTT.

The CDR3 DNA sequence: TGTGCCAGCAGTGAATTGGGCTATGGCTACACCTTC. Translated, it gives CASSELGYGYTF. This chain links TRBV2 with TRBJ1-2; D remains unclear. The CDR3 has 12 residues. Germline CDR1 is SNHLY and CDR2 is FYNNEI. Trimming stripped 2 bases from V and 4 bases from J, with 5 bases between. Supplemented by reference TRBV2 and TRBJ1-2, the full variable domain reads EPEVTQTPSHQVTQMGQEVILRCVPISNHLYFYWYRQILGQKVEFLVSFYNNEISEKSEIFDDQFSVERPDGSNFTLKIRSTKLEDSAMYFCASSELGYGYTFGSGTRLTVV.

V gene TRBV7-3 combines with J gene TRBJ2-3; D is perhaps TRBD1 (5 bases). The CDR3 extends over 13 amino acids. Per the germline V gene, CDR1 is SGHTA and CDR2 is FQGTGA. V was shortened by 1 base and J by 3 bases, with 5 bases between the two germline ends. CDR3 in DNA: TGTGCCAGCAGCTTAAAGGGGACAGATACGCAGTATTTT. Its protein is CASSLKGTDTQYF.

This chain links TRBV6-5 with TRBJ2-1, with no clear D. Germline CDR1 is MNHEY and CDR2 is SVGAGI. V lost 5 bases and J 6 bases, leaving 14 bases between the germline ends. CDR3 length: 14 amino acids. The CDR3 sequence is CASSPMGKGNEQFF. CDR3 bases: TGTGCCAGCAGTCCAATGGGGAAGGGCAATGAGCAGTTCTTC.

J is TRBJ1-2 and V is TRBV6-5; TRBD1 matches 7 bases. CDR3 size: 13 residues. Germline CDR1 and CDR2: MNHEY and SVGAGI. V shed 4 bases, J shed 5 bases, and the junction held 4 bases outside the gene matches. The CDR3 bases are TGTGCCAGCAGTTTCCGGGACAGTTATGGCTACACCTTC. Amino acid sequence: CASSFRDSYGYTF.

The chain is built from TRBV5-1 and TRBJ2-7; tentatively, D is TRBD2 (6 bases). The CDR3 contains 15 residues. Germline V gene lookup returns CDR1 SGHRS and CDR2 YFSETQ. V dropped 0 bases and J dropped 3 bases, with 13 bases sitting between them. The CDR3: CASSLEESGFYEQYF. Written as DNA, the CDR3 is TGCGCCAGCAGCTTGGAGGAGAGCGGGTTCTACGAGCAGTACTTC.

This rearrangement joins TRBV29-1 to TRBJ1-2; possible D gene TRBD1, 5 bases. Germline lookup yields CDR1 SQVTM and CDR2 ANQGSEA. This CDR3 is 13 amino acids long. Trimming took off 2 bases at V and 7 bases at J, with 14 bases between the two ends. CDR3 nucleotides: TGCAGCGTTGAACCAGGGTTACGGGGTGGCTACACCTTC. It encodes CSVEPGLRGGYTF. Looking up the rest from reference TRBV29-1 and TRBJ1-2 gives the full variable domain: SAVISQKPSRDICQRGTSLTIQCQVDSQVTMMFWYRQQPGQSLTLIATANQGSEATYESGFVIDKFPISRPNLTFSTLTVSNMSPEDSSIYLCSVEPGLRGGYTFGSGTRLTVV.

This clone was seen just once. The chain employs TRBV7-2 and TRBJ2-2, with D perhaps TRBD1 (5 bases). Germline assignment: CDR1 SGHTA and CDR2 FQGNSA. The CDR3 covers 15 residues. Trimming removed 4 bases from V and 3 bases from J, with 12 bases in between. The CDR3 spells CASSYGRQYTGELFF. DNA for the CDR3: TGTGCCAGCAGCTACGGCAGACAGTACACCGGGGAGCTGTTTTTT. Filled out from reference TRBV7-2 and TRBJ2-2, the complete variable domain reads GAGVSQSPSNKVTEKGKDVELRCDPISGHTALYWYRQSLGQGLEFLIYFQGNSAPDKSGLPSDRFSAERTGGSVSTLTIQRTQQEDSAVYLCASSYGRQYTGELFFGEGSRLTVL.